This T cell receptor beta chain was retrieved from a study of blood T cell repertoires in COVID-19. As regards this clone: An end of the junction does not agree with germline; a read error may underlie this.

Germline V gene lookup returns CDR1 SEHNR and CDR2 FQNEAQ (reference sequence). CDR3 length equals 12 residues. Per the original methods: Counts of nucleated cells, estimated from reference gene primer amplification, were obtained. The data were produced by immunoSEQ multiplex PCR, yet TCRdb's version contains in-frame clones alone and is incomplete. The DNA was the basis for D and trimming; V, J and clone size are from that table. Among some 200,000 clones listed, 87% were seen once. This TCR came from a woman between 18 and 29 years old who had recovered from COVID-19. The sequenced material came from peripheral blood. The chain has TRBV7-9 and TRBJ2-3; TRBD1 is a possible D gene (6 bases). DNA of the CDR3: TGTGCCAGCAGCTTAGAGGGGGTCGGGACACGTTTT. Encoded protein: CASSLEGVGTRF.